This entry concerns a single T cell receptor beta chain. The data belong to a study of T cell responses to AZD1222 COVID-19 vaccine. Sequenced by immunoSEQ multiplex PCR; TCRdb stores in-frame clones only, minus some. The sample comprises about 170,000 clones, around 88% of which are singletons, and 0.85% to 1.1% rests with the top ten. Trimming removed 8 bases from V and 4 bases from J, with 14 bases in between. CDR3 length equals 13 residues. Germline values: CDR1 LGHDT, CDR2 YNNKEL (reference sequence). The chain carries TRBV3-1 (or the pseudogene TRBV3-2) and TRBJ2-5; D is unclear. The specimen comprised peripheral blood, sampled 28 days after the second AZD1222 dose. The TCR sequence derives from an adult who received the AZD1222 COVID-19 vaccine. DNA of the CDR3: TGTGCCAGCGGCGGACCGGACGCAGAGACCCAGTACTTC. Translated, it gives CASGGPDAETQYF.